These T cell receptor beta chains were read from a single sample in a study of regulatory and conventional T cells in RAG deficiency. Sequencing used immunoSEQ multiplex PCR; TCRdb keeps in-frame clones, though not all of them. The sample holds around 29,000 clones, about 89% seen once. The data were also submitted as part of a second study, on regulatory T cells.

Source material: Tregs sorted from blood. The source is a human donor in good health. Both conserved end residues are part of each CDR3. The order of the fields is CDR3 length, J gene, D gene, V gene, CDR3 DNA, CDR3 protein. The D gene is left open where the match is weak.

length: 15; J: TRBJ1-4; D: TRBD1; V: TRBV29-1; DNA: TGCAGCGTGACCCTAGGAATCCAGGGGGGGGAAAAACTGTTTTTT; CDR3: CSVTLGIQGGEKLFF
length: 12; J: TRBJ2-7; D: -; V: TRBV29-1; DNA: TGCAGCGTTTCATCAGGGACCTACGAGCAGTACTTC; CDR3: CSVSSGTYEQYF
length: 13; J: TRBJ1-2; D: -; V: TRBV28; DNA: TGTGCCAGCACCCGAGGGGGATCGGGTGGCTACACCTTC; CDR3: CASTRGGSGGYTF
length: 16; J: TRBJ2-1; D: -; V: TRBV30; DNA: TGTGCCTGGAGTGACCGAAAACCCAATAACTACAATGAGCAGTTCTTC; CDR3: CAWSDRKPNNYNEQFF
length: 17; J: TRBJ2-6; D: -; V: TRBV5-1; DNA: TGCGCCAGCAGCTTAAAGTGGACCCTCTCGGGGGCCAACGTCCTGACTTTC; CDR3: CASSLKWTLSGANVLTF
length: 14; J: TRBJ1-5; D: TRBD1; V: TRBV6-6; DNA: TGTGCCAGCAGTTCGTACAGGGGCACTCAGCCCCAGCATTTT; CDR3: CASSSYRGTQPQHF
length: 19; J: TRBJ2-1; D: TRBD2; V: TRBV5-1; DNA: TGCGCCAGCAGCTGGGGACTAGCGGGGGGGTTACGCCCATGGGATGAGCAGTTCTTC; CDR3: CASSWGLAGGLRPWDEQFF
length: 11; J: TRBJ2-1; D: TRBD1; V: TRBV7-8; DNA: TGTGCCAGCAGCTACGACAGGGCTCCGTTCTTC; CDR3: CASSYDRAPFF
length: 13; J: TRBJ2-3; D: -; V: TRBV5-1; DNA: TGCGCCAGCTCCGTTGACAGCACAGATACGCAGTATTTT; CDR3: CASSVDSTDTQYF
length: 15; J: TRBJ2-1; D: TRBD2; V: TRBV7-7; DNA: TGTGCTAGCAGCAGGGGACTAGCCCCTCGGGGTGAGCAGTTCTTC; CDR3: CASSRGLAPRGEQFF
length: 14; J: TRBJ1-2; D: TRBD1; V: TRBV7-2; DNA: TGTGCCAGCAGCTTAAACAGGGGGGCCTATGGCTACACCTTC; CDR3: CASSLNRGAYGYTF
length: 12; J: TRBJ1-5; D: -; V: TRBV10-2; DNA: TGCGCCAGCAGTGAAAGGGGTCAGCCCCAGCATTTT; CDR3: CASSERGQPQHF